This T cell receptor beta chain was sequenced in a study of control samples from healthy donors and cancer patients. This table comes from immunoSEQ multiplex PCR, and its TCRdb copy is limited to in-frame clones, with some not included. The repertoire holds approximately 100,000 clones, with about 89% as singletons. The junction had 15 bases not matched to a gene; V was cut back by 2 bases and J by 5 bases. The CDR3 length is 18 residues. From germline, CDR1 is GTSNPN and CDR2 SVGIG (reference sequence). The V gene is TRBV30, the J gene TRBJ1-4; 9 nucleotides agree with TRBD1. The sequenced sample consisted of blood. This receptor was taken from a woman aged 45-65 years in good health. CDR3 in DNA: TGTGCCTGGAGTAAGATGGGTAAATCCGGGACAGGGAATGAAAAACTGTTTTTT. Translating it yields CAWSKMGKSGTGNEKLFF.